Listed below are T cell receptor beta chains from one sample, sequenced in a study of regulatory T cells in long-lasting Graves disease. TCRdb passed the multiplex PCR reads through MiXCR, listing each CDR3 protein once. The sample holds a few hundred thousand distinct CDR3 sequences, around 17% seen once. The same data also contributed to another study, on T cells in Graves' hyperthyroidism and ophthalmopathy.

Sample: peripheral blood mononuclear cells (PBMCs), taken at new diagnosis, from a patient treated with antithyroid drugs. The receptors were sampled from a man aged 35 to 55 with Graves disease. Each CDR3 is given with its conserved first and last residue. Each record gives: D gene, V gene, J gene, CDR3 protein. D genes are given only for firm matches.

>TRBD1|TRBV30|TRBJ1-6
CAWTTDPQGAYSPLHF
>-|TRBV28|TRBJ2-3
CASSFFGGPVYTQYF
>TRBD1|TRBV6-2/TRBV6-3|TRBJ2-1
CASKPQGAVLDNEQFF
>-|TRBV4-2|TRBJ1-1
CASSQTGGGRGEAFF
>-|TRBV12-3/TRBV12-4|TRBJ2-7
CASRGDSWQYF
>-|TRBV5-4|TRBJ1-1
CASSFIPDSTEAFF
>-|TRBV27|TRBJ2-3
CASSSLLGDTQYF
>-|TRBV9|TRBJ2-6
CASSELRGAPGSGANVLTF
>-|TRBV20-1|TRBJ2-7
CSARSGYEQYF
>TRBD2|TRBV24-1|TRBJ2-3
CATGDSGALTDTQYF